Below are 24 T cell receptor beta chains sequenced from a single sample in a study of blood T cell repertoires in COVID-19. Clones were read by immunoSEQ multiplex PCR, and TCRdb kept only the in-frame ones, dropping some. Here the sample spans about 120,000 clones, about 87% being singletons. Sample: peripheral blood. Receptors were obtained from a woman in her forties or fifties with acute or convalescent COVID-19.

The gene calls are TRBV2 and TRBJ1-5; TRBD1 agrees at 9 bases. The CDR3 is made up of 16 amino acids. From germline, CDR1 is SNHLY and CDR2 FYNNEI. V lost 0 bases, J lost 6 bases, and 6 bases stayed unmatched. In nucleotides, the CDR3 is TGTGCCAGCAGTGAAGCGCTGGGACAGGGCGCTCAGCCCCAGCATTTT. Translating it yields CASSEALGQGAQPQHF.

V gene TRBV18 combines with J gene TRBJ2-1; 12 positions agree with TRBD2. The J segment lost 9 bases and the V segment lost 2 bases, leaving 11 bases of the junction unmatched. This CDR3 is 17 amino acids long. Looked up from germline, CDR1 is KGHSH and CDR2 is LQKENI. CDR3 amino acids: CASSPNPLAGGPGEQFF. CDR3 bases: TGTGCCAGCTCACCAAACCCGCTAGCGGGGGGGCCGGGTGAGCAGTTCTTC.

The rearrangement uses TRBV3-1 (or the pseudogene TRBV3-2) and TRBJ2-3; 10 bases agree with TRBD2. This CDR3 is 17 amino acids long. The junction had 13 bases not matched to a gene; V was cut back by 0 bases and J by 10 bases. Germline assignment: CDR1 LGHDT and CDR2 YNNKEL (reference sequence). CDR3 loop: CASSQEEREGPYVPQYF. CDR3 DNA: TGTGCCAGCAGCCAAGAAGAGCGGGAGGGCCCATACGTTCCGCAGTATTTT.

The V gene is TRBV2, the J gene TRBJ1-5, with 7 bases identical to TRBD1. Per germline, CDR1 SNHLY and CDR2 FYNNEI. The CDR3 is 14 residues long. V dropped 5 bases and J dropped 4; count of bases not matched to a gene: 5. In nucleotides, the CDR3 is TGTGCCAGCAGTCTTACAGGGGATAATCAGCCCCAGCATTTT. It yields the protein CASSLTGDNQPQHF. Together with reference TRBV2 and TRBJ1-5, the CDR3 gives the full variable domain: EPEVTQTPSHQVTQMGQEVILRCVPISNHLYFYWYRQILGQKVEFLVSFYNNEISEKSEIFDDQFSVERPDGSNFTLKIRSTKLEDSAMYFCASSLTGDNQPQHFGDGTRLSIL.

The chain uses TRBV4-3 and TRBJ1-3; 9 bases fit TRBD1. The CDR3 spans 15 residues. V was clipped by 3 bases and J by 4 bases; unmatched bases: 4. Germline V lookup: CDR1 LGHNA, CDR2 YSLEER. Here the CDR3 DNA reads TGCGCCAGCAGCCAGGACAGGGGTGGGGGAAACACCATATATTTT. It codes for CASSQDRGGGNTIYF.

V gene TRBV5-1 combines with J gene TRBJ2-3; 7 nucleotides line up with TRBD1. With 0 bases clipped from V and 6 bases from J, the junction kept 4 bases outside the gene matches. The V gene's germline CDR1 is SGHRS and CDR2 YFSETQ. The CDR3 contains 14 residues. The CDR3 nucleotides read TGCGCCAGCAGCTTGGAGGGGGCCGGGGATACGCAGTATTTT. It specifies CASSLEGAGDTQYF.

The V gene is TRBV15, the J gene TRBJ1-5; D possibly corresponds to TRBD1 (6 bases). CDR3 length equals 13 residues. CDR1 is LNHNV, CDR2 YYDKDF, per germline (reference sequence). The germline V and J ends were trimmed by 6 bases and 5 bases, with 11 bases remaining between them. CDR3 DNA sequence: TGTGCCACCAGGAGGGGGGGGGATCAGCCCCAGCATTTT. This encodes CATRRGGDQPQHF.

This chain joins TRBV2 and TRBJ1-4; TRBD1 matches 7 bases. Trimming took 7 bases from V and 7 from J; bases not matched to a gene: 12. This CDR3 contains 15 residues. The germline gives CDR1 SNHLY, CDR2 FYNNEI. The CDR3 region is CASTKDRRAFEKLFF. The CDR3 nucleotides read TGTGCCAGCACTAAGGACAGGAGGGCCTTTGAAAAACTGTTTTTT.

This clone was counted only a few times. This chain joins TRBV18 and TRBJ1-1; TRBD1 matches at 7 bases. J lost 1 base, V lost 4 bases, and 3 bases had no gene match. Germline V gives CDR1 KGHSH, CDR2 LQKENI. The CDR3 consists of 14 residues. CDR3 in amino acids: CASSLQGENTEAFF. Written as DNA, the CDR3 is TGTGCCAGCTCACTGCAGGGGGAGAACACTGAAGCTTTCTTT.

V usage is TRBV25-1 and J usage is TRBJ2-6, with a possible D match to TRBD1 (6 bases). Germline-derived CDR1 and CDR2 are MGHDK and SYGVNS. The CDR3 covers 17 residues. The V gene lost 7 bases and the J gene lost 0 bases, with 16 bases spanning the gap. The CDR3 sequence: CASTATGFLSGANVLTF. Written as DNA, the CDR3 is TGTGCCAGCACAGCGACAGGTTTTCTCTCTGGGGCCAACGTCCTGACTTTC.

The CDR3 here is CASSSPVSTYEQYF. In nucleotides, the CDR3 is TGTGCCAGCAGTTCCCCCGTTAGCACCTACGAGCAGTACTTC. The chain uses TRBV6-2 or TRBV6-3 and TRBJ2-7, with D hard to call. The ends were cut back, 4 bases at V and 2 bases at J, with 12 bases in the middle. The CDR3 covers 14 residues. CDR1 and CDR2 (germline): MNHEY, SVGEGT.

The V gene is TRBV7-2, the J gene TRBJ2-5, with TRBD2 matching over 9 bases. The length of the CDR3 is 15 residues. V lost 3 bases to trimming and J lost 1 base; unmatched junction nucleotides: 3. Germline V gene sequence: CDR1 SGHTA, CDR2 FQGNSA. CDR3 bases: TGTGCCAGCAGCTTCTATAGCGGGGGCCAAGAGACCCAGTACTTC. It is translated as CASSFYSGGQETQYF.

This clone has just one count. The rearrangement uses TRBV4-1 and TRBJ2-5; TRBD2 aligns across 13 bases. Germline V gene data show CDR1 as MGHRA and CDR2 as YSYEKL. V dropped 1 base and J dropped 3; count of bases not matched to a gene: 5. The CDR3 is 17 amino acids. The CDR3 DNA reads TGCGCCAGCAGCCAAGGTACCGGGACTAGCGGGAAAGAGACCCAGTACTTC. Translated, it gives CASSQGTGTSGKETQYF.

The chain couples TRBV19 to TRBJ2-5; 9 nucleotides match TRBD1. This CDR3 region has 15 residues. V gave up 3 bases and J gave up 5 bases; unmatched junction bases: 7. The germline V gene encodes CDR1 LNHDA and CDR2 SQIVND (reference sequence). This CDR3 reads CASSIGDRVAETQYF. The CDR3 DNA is TGTGCCAGTAGTATTGGGGACAGGGTGGCGGAGACCCAGTACTTC. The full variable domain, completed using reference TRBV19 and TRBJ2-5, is DGGITQSPKYLFRKEGQNVTLSCEQNLNHDAMYWYRQDPGQGLRLIYYSQIVNDFQKGDIAEGYSVSREKKESFPLTVTSAQKNPTAFYLCASSIGDRVAETQYFGPGTRLLVL.

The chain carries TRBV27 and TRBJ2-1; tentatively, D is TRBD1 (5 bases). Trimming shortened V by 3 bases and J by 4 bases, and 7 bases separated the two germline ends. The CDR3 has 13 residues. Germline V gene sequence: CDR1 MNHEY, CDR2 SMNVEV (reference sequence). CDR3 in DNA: TGTGCCAGCAGTTTCGGACATTACAATGAGCAGTTCTTC. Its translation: CASSFGHYNEQFF.

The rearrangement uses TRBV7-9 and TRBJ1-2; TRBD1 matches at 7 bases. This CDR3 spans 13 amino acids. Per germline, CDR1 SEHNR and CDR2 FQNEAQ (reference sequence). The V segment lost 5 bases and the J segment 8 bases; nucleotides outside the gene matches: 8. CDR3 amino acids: CASSPRTGSGYTF. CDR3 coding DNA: TGTGCCAGCAGCCCTCGGACAGGCTCAGGCTACACCTTC.

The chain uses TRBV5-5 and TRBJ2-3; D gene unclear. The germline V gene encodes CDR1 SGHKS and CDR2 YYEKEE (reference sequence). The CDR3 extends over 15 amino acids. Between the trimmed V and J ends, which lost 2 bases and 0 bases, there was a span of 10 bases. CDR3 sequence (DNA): TGTGCCAGCAGCTTCCTTGACGGGAGCACAGATACGCAGTATTTT. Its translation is CASSFLDGSTDTQYF.

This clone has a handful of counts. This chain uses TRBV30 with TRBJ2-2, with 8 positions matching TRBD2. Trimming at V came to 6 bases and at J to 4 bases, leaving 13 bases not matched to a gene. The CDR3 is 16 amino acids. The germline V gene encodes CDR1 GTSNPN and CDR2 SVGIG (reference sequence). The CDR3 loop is CACPPGGSPITGELFF. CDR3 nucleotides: TGTGCCTGCCCCCCGGGGGGGAGCCCGATCACCGGGGAGCTGTTTTTT.

The CDR3 spells CATSDRDRGNYGYTF. As DNA, the CDR3 is TGTGCCACCAGTGATCGGGACAGGGGTAACTATGGCTACACCTTC. The gene calls are TRBV24-1 and TRBJ1-2, with 10 bases aligning to TRBD1. V lost 3 bases and J lost 1; bases outside the gene matches: 1. Germline V gives CDR1 KGHDR, CDR2 SFDVKD. This CDR3 region has 15 residues.

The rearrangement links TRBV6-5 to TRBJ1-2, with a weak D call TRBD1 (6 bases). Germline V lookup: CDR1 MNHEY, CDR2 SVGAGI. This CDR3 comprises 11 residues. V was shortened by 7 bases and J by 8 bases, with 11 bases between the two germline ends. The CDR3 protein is CASNTGWGYTF. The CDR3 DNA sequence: TGTGCCAGCAATACAGGGTGGGGCTACACCTTC.

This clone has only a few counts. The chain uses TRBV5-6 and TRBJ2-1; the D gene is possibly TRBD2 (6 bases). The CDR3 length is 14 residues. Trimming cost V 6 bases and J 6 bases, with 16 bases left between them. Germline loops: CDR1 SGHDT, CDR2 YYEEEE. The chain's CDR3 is CASTLGGEGNEQFF. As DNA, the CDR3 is TGTGCCAGCACCCTCGGGGGAGAGGGCAATGAGCAGTTCTTC.

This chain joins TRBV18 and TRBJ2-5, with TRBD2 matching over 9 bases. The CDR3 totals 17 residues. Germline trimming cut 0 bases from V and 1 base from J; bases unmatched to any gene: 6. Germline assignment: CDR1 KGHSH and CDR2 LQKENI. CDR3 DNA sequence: TGTGCCAGCTCACCACCGAGGGGTAGCGGGGGCCAAGAGACCCAGTACTTC. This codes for CASSPPRGSGGQETQYF.

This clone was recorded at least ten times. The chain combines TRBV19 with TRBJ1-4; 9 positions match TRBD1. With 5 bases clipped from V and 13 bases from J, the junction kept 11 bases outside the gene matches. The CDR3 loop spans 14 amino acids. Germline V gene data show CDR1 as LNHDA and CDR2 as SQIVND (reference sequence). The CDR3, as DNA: TGTGCCAGTAGTCAGGGACAGGGAGTTGATTTACTGTTTTTT. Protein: CASSQGQGVDLLFF.

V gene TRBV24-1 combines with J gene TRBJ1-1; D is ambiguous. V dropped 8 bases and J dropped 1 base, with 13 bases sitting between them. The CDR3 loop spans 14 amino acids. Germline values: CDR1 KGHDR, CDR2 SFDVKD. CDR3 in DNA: TGTGCCACCACCGCGGGCTCGGGGAACACTGAAGCTTTCTTT. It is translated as CATTAGSGNTEAFF.